The 29 T cell receptor beta chains below come from one sample, sequenced in a study of vaccination and CD4 T cells after COVID-19. Noted treatment: roughly 10-day PBMC culture with coronavirus spike peptide pools or control peptides (ViraFEST assay). With the Oncomine TCR Beta short-read assay, DNA from cultured CD4+ T cells was sequenced. One entry per CDR3 protein results from TCRdb running MiXCR on the PCR reads. Of about 8,500 distinct CDR3 sequences detected, less than 70% appear once; the ten largest clones hold more than 20%. No antigen has been assigned to these receptors. The sample consisted of CD4+ T cells from blood, cultured in vitro. Receptor source: a human donor who had recovered from COVID-19.

This clonotype is classed as medium-sized. The chain is built from TRBV20-1 and TRBJ2-1; tentative D call: TRBD1 (5 bases). CDR1 and CDR2 from the germline V gene are DFQATT and SNEGSKA (reference sequence). V was clipped by 4 bases and J by 4 bases, with 11 bases between them. The CDR3 is made up of 13 amino acids. The CDR3 region has the DNA TGCAGTGCTATAGTGCCAGGGTACAATGAGCAGTTCTTC. Protein product: CSAIVPGYNEQFF.

Comment on this clonotype: A read error may account for a junction end that differs from germline. V and J are TRBV7-2 and TRBJ2-1; D perhaps matches TRBD1 (5 bases). The CDR3 has 13 amino acids. Germline V CDR1 and CDR2: SGHTA, FQGNSA. Written as DNA, the CDR3 is TGTGCCAGCAGCCCGATGGGGCTAACCGGCACGGGCTTC. Its protein is CASSPMGLTGTGF.

The chain recombines TRBV28 with TRBJ2-7, with TRBD1 matching 7 bases. The CDR3 runs 15 residues. V dropped 4 bases and J dropped 2; count of bases not matched to a gene: 8. Germline V gives CDR1 MDHEN, CDR2 SYDVKM. The CDR3: CASSSLDRPTYEQYF. DNA for the CDR3: TGTGCCAGCAGTTCCCTGGACAGGCCCACCTACGAGCAGTACTTC.

This chain connects TRBV28 to TRBJ1-5; D possibly corresponds to TRBD1 (5 bases). Germline V gives CDR1 MDHEN, CDR2 SYDVKM. This CDR3 spans 13 amino acids. V was trimmed by 8 bases and J by 0 bases, leaving 8 bases between them. CDR3: CASGGYSNQPQHF. The CDR3 coding sequence is TGTGCCAGCGGGGGGTATAGCAATCAGCCCCAGCATTTT.

This clonotype counts as large (0.1 to 1%). V and J are TRBV7-2 and TRBJ1-5; D is unresolved. V was trimmed by 3 bases and J by 2 bases, leaving 8 bases between them. Germline V gene lookup returns CDR1 SGHTA and CDR2 FQGNSA. CDR3 length: 14 amino acids. CDR3 nucleotides: TGTGCCAGCAGCTTCAATACAGGCAATCAGCCCCAGCATTTT. Translated, it gives CASSFNTGNQPQHF.

The chain joins TRBV6-1 to TRBJ1-2; D gene ambiguous. The CDR3 contains 13 residues. Germline V CDR1 and CDR2: MNHNS, SASEGT. V was shortened by 3 bases and J by 5 bases, with 10 bases between the two germline ends. CDR3 bases: TGTGCCAGCAGTGACGCGACGGAGTATGGCTACACCTTC. Translated, it gives CASSDATEYGYTF.

The chain carries TRBV20-1 and TRBJ2-5, with D perhaps matching TRBD2 (5 bases). The V gene lost 5 bases and the J gene lost 0 bases, with 10 bases spanning the gap. Germline values: CDR1 DFQATT, CDR2 SNEGSKA (reference sequence). This CDR3 is built from 13 residues. DNA of the CDR3: TGCAGTGCTGGCAGAGGGAACCAAGAGACCCAGTACTTC. Translating it yields CSAGRGNQETQYF.

The sample holds one count of this clonotype. V usage is TRBV20-1 and J usage is TRBJ1-1, with unresolved D. The V end lost 0 bases, the J end lost 0 bases, and 8 bases lay between the germline ends. Germline V gene data show CDR1 as DFQATT and CDR2 as SNEGSKA (reference sequence). CDR3 size: 14 residues. The chain's CDR3 is CSARDRTMNTEAFF. DNA of the CDR3: TGCAGTGCTAGAGATAGGACCATGAACACTGAAGCTTTCTTT.

The chain combines TRBV20-1 with TRBJ1-6; D gene uncertain. This CDR3 has 13 residues. V shed 6 bases and J shed 6 bases, with 12 bases lying between them. Germline V CDR1 and CDR2: DFQATT, SNEGSKA (reference sequence). The CDR3 nucleotides are TGCAGTGCGCCCTGGGGTGGTAATTCACCCCTCCACTTT. This gives the protein CSAPWGGNSPLHF.

This chain joins TRBV12-3 or TRBV12-4 and TRBJ1-5; D remains ambiguous. This CDR3 comprises 13 residues. The V end lost 2 bases, the J end lost 3 bases, and 5 bases lay between the germline ends. CDR3 coding DNA: TGTGCCAGCAGTTTACAGCACAATCAGCCCCAGCATTTT. This encodes CASSLQHNQPQHF.

The chain links TRBV20-1 to TRBJ1-5; possible D gene TRBD1, 5 bases. The CDR3 length is 14 residues. V lost 6 bases, J lost 5 bases, and 17 bases lay in between. Germline-derived CDR1 and CDR2 are DFQATT and SNEGSKA (reference sequence). CDR3: CSAGGLQRDQPQHF. CDR3 nucleotides: TGCAGTGCGGGGGGACTCCAGCGCGATCAGCCCCAGCATTTT.

This clonotype was picked up one time. The V gene is TRBV20-1, the J gene TRBJ2-7, with 9 bases fitting TRBD2. J gave up 4 bases and V 1 base, and 2 bases lay outside the gene matches. Germline-derived CDR1 and CDR2 are DFQATT and SNEGSKA (reference sequence). The CDR3 is 13 amino acids. The CDR3 region has the DNA TGCAGTGCTAGAGGGACTAGCGATTACGAGCAGTACTTC. It encodes CSARGTSDYEQYF.

The V call is TRBV6-1, the J call TRBJ1-5; D unresolved. The V gene lost 6 bases and the J gene lost 0 bases, with 3 bases spanning the gap. CDR3 size: 12 residues. Germline loops: CDR1 MNHNS, CDR2 SASEGT. Here the CDR3 DNA reads TGTGCCAGCAGGTATAGCAATCAGCCCCAGCATTTT. Encoded protein: CASRYSNQPQHF.

The gene calls are TRBV29-1 and TRBJ2-5; possible D gene TRBD2, 6 bases. The CDR3 covers 12 residues. Germline V CDR1 and CDR2: SQVTM, ANQGSEA. V gave up 6 bases and J gave up 5 bases, with 13 bases separating them. In DNA form, the CDR3 reads TGCAGCGTCGTCGGGAGTGGGGAGACCCAGTACTTC. Encoded protein: CSVVGSGETQYF. Variable domain in full (rest from reference TRBV29-1 and TRBJ2-5): SAVISQKPSRDICQRGTSLTIQCQVDSQVTMMFWYRQQPGQSLTLIATANQGSEATYESGFVIDKFPISRPNLTFSTLTVSNMSPEDSSIYLCSVVGSGETQYFGPGTRLLVL.

The chain joins TRBV29-1 to TRBJ1-1, with D maybe TRBD1 (5 bases). V shed 6 bases and J shed 3 bases, with 11 bases lying between them. CDR3 length equals 12 residues. Germline values: CDR1 SQVTM, CDR2 ANQGSEA. The CDR3 loop reads CSVRGGDTEAFF. DNA for the CDR3: TGCAGCGTAAGGGGAGGGGACACTGAAGCTTTCTTT.

This clonotype was detected only once. The V and J genes are TRBV20-1 and TRBJ2-5; perhaps TRBD2 as D (5 bases). This CDR3 is built from 14 residues. V was trimmed by 6 bases and J by 2 bases, leaving 16 bases between them. CDR1 is DFQATT, CDR2 SNEGSKA, per germline (reference sequence). The CDR3 nucleotides are TGCAGTGCCTGTTCCCTCGGCGGGCAAGAGACCCAGTACTTC. Its protein product is CSACSLGGQETQYF.

The DNA for the CDR3 is TGCAGCGTTGTTGGCGGGCGGGTAGAGACCCAGTACTTC. It specifies CSVVGGRVETQYF. The V gene is TRBV29-1, the J gene TRBJ2-5; possible D gene TRBD2, 5 bases. The V end lost 4 bases, the J end lost 4 bases, and 13 bases lay between the germline ends. Germline CDR1 is SQVTM and CDR2 is ANQGSEA. This CDR3 is 13 amino acids long.

The CDR3: CASLSGGPYNEQFF. The CDR3 DNA sequence: TGTGCCAGCCTATCAGGGGGACCCTACAATGAGCAGTTCTTC. The V gene is TRBV6-1, the J gene TRBJ2-1; TRBD1 matches 7 bases. CDR1 and CDR2 from the germline V gene are MNHNS and SASEGT. The J segment lost 2 bases and the V segment lost 8 bases, leaving 6 bases of the junction unmatched. This CDR3 has 14 amino acids.

The V gene is TRBV20-1, the J gene TRBJ1-5, with D perhaps matching TRBD1 (5 bases). V was clipped by 0 bases and J by 7 bases, with 13 bases between them. This CDR3 comprises 14 residues. Germline assignment: CDR1 DFQATT and CDR2 SNEGSKA (reference sequence). The CDR3: CSARDQAGSQPQHF. For the CDR3, the DNA is TGCAGTGCTAGAGATCAGGCAGGGAGCCAGCCCCAGCATTTT.

This clonotype showed up just a few times. The chain links TRBV20-1 to TRBJ1-2; 8 bases are a match to TRBD1. CDR1 and CDR2 from the germline V gene are DFQATT and SNEGSKA (reference sequence). The CDR3 extends over 12 amino acids. Trimming took 5 bases from V and 4 from J; bases not matched to a gene: 3. In DNA form, the CDR3 reads TGCAGTGCTCCCAGGGGGCTCTATGGCTACACCTTC. The encoded protein is CSAPRGLYGYTF.

The chain couples TRBV20-1 to TRBJ2-7; 13 bases align to TRBD2. The CDR3 is 15 amino acids. The germline gives CDR1 DFQATT, CDR2 SNEGSKA (reference sequence). Trimming at V came to 6 bases and at J to 5 bases, leaving 10 bases not matched to a gene. CDR3 in DNA: TGCAGTGCGTGGGATACTAGCGGGAGGGTTGACGAGCAGTACTTC. This sequence encodes CSAWDTSGRVDEQYF.

The rearrangement links TRBV20-1 to TRBJ1-2, with a tentative D call TRBD1 (5 bases). In germline, CDR1 is DFQATT, CDR2 SNEGSKA (reference sequence). The CDR3 is 13 amino acids. Between the trimmed V and J ends, which lost 0 bases and 7 bases, there was a span of 12 bases. CDR3 in amino acids: CSARDIGAAGYTF. CDR3 sequence (DNA): TGCAGTGCTAGAGATATCGGGGCGGCTGGCTACACCTTC.

About this clonotype: The germline gene is not matched at one end of the junction; a read error may be the cause. J is TRBJ1-2 and V is TRBV7-8; no reliable D call. Germline values: CDR1 SGHVS, CDR2 FQNEAQ. CDR3 length equals 13 residues. The CDR3 bases are TGTGCCGGCAGCCGAAAGGGAGGGTCTGGCTACACCTTC. Translated, it gives CAGSRKGGSGYTF.

This chain connects TRBV7-3 to TRBJ2-5, with TRBD2 identical over 11 bases. J gave up 2 bases and V 6 bases, and 14 bases lay outside the gene matches. Germline loops: CDR1 SGHTA, CDR2 FQGTGA. The length of the CDR3 is 18 residues. The CDR3 coding sequence is TGTGCCAGCAGTTTTGGGGCGCTAGCGGGAGGCAGGCAAGAGACCCAGTACTTC. This sequence encodes CASSFGALAGGRQETQYF.

V is TRBV20-1 and J is TRBJ1-6; 7 bases are shared with TRBD1. V lost 1 base, J lost 7 bases, and 1 base stayed unmatched. The CDR3 loop spans 13 amino acids. CDR1 is DFQATT, CDR2 SNEGSKA, per germline (reference sequence). The CDR3 is CSARGDSNSPLHF. CDR3 in DNA: TGCAGTGCTAGAGGGGACAGCAATTCACCCCTCCACTTT.

The rearrangement joins TRBV27 to TRBJ2-5; D possibly uses TRBD1 or TRBD2 (6 bases each). The V end was cut by 2 bases, the J end by 5 bases, with 15 bases between. CDR1 and CDR2 from the germline V gene are MNHEY and SMNVEV (reference sequence). This CDR3 comprises 15 residues. The CDR3 sequence: CASSLVGGREETQYF. CDR3 DNA sequence: TGTGCCAGCAGTTTAGTTGGGGGGCGCGAGGAGACCCAGTACTTC.

The chain employs TRBV20-1 and TRBJ2-5, with D perhaps TRBD1 (6 bases). The CDR3 extends over 14 amino acids. V was pared by 6 bases and J by 5 bases, with 19 bases between. Germline-derived CDR1 and CDR2 are DFQATT and SNEGSKA (reference sequence). Here the CDR3 reads CSAPTGTRSETQYF. CDR3 coding DNA: TGCAGTGCGCCTACCGGGACAAGGAGTGAGACCCAGTACTTC.

V usage is TRBV20-1 and J usage is TRBJ1-2; perhaps TRBD1 as D (6 bases). The germline gives CDR1 DFQATT, CDR2 SNEGSKA (reference sequence). V gave up 6 bases and J gave up 5 bases, with 13 bases separating them. The CDR3 extends over 12 amino acids. The CDR3 region is CSAQGNIYGYTF. The CDR3, as DNA: TGCAGTGCCCAGGGGAATATATATGGCTACACCTTC.

The chain employs TRBV7-2 and TRBJ1-2; D possibly corresponds to TRBD1 (5 bases). Germline values: CDR1 SGHTA, CDR2 FQGNSA. The CDR3 runs 12 residues. Deletions cut 5 bases from V and 8 bases from J, with 12 bases between. The CDR3 region has the DNA TGTGCCAGCAGCCCGAACAGGAGGGGCTACACCTTC. Translating it yields CASSPNRRGYTF.